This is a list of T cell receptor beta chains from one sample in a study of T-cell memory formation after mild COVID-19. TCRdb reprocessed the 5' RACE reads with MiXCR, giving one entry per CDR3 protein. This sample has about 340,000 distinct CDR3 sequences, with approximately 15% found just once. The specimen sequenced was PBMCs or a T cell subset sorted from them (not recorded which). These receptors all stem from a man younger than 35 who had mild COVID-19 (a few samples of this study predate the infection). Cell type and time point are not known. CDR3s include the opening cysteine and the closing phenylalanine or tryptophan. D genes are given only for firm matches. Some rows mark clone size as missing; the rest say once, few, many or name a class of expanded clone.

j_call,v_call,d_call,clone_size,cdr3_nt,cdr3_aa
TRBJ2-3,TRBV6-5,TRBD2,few,TGTGCCAGCGGGCCGGCGGGGGAATCAGATACGCAGTATTTT,CASGPAGESDTQYF
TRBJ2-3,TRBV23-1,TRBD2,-,TGCGCCAGCAGTCAATCGACTGTGCTAGCGGGGCCACCTGATACGCAGTATTTT,CASSQSTVLAGPPDTQYF
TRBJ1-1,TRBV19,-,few,TGTGCCAGTAGTCCACGACAGGTCCCCACTGAAGCTTTCTTT,CASSPRQVPTEAFF
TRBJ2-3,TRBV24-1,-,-,TGTGCCACCAGTATGTCGGCCTCGACAGATACGCAGTATTTT,CATSMSASTDTQYF
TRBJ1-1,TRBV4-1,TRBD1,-,TGCGCCAGCAGCCACCGGACAGGGAGAACTGAAGCTTTCTTT,CASSHRTGRTEAFF
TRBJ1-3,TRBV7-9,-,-,TGTGCCAGCAGCTTTGGCGGAAACACCATATATTTT,CASSFGGNTIYF
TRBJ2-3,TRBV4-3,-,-,TGCGCCAGCAGCCAACTGGGACTCCGCACAGATACGCAGTATTTT,CASSQLGLRTDTQYF
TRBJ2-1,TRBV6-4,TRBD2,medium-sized,TGTGCCAGCAGTGACTCGAGCGGGGGGGCAAATGAGCAGTTCTTC,CASSDSSGGANEQFF
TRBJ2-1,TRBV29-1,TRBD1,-,TGCAGCGTTGTAGGGGGCAGGGGGACCTACAATGAGCAGTTCTTC,CSVVGGRGTYNEQFF
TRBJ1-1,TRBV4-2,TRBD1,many,TGTGCCAGCAGCCATAATACAGGGGGGGGAACTGAAGCTTTCTTT,CASSHNTGGGTEAFF
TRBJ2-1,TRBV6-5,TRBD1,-,TGTGCCAGCAGACCGGGACAGGTCGCCAATGAGCAGTTCTTC,CASRPGQVANEQFF
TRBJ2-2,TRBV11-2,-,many,TGTGCCAGCAGCTCCTCCGACCCGATGACCGGGGAGCTGTTTTTT,CASSSSDPMTGELFF
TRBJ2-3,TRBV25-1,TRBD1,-,TGTGCCAGCAGTGTGACAGGGGGAGTAGATACGCAGTATTTT,CASSVTGGVDTQYF
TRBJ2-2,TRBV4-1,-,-,TGCGCCAGCAGCCAAGTAAACCTAGGCCTGGACACCGGGGAGCTGTTTTTT,CASSQVNLGLDTGELFF
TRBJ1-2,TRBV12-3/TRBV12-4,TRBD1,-,TGTGCCAGCAGTTCGCAGGGGACAGGGGTCGTTATTTATGGCTACACCTTC,CASSSQGTGVVIYGYTF
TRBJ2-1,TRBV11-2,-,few,TGTGCCAGCAGCCAAGAGGGGAATGAGCAGTTCTTC,CASSQEGNEQFF
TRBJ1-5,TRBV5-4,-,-,TGTGCCAGCAGCTTGGAGAAAGGACAGCCCCAGCATTTT,CASSLEKGQPQHF
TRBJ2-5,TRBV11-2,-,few,TGTGCCAGCAGCCCCCGGGGCAGGGCTCCACCAGAGACCCAGTACTTC,CASSPRGRAPPETQYF
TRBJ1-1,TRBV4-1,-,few,TGCGCCAGCAGCCAAGAATTCGGACGGTATGAAGCTTTCTTT,CASSQEFGRYEAFF
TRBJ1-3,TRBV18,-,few,TGTGCCAGCTCACCATCGGGGGCAGGCCCGACCTCTGGAAACACCATATATTTT,CASSPSGAGPTSGNTIYF
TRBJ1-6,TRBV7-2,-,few,TGTGCCAGCAGCTCTTCAGGGGTCAATTCACCCCTCCACTTT,CASSSSGVNSPLHF
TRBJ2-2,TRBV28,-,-,TGTGCCAGCACCGACCCCACCGGGGAGCTGTTTTTT,CASTDPTGELFF
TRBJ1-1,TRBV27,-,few,TGTGCCAGCAGTCCCTTCGGACCAAACACTGAAGCTTTCTTT,CASSPFGPNTEAFF
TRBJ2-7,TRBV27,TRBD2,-,TGTGCCACCCTAGCGGGGGGGAGCACCTACGAGCAGTACTTC,CATLAGGSTYEQYF
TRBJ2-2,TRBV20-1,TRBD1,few,TGCAGTGCTAGAAGAAACGGACAGGGGGCCGCCGGGGAGCTGTTTTTT,CSARRNGQGAAGELFF
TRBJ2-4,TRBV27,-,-,TGTGCCAGCAGTTCGTTGGGTGCCAAAAACATTCAGTACTTC,CASSSLGAKNIQYF
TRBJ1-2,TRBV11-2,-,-,TGTGCCAGCAGCAAATTAAATCCGGGGGGGGCGAGCTACACCTTC,CASSKLNPGGASYTF